These 8 T cell receptor beta chains share one sample of origin, sequenced in a study of cytotoxic CD8 clonotypes in ibrutinib-treated CLL. Clones were read by immunoSEQ multiplex PCR, and TCRdb kept only the in-frame ones, dropping some. The table includes about 80,000 clones, about 85% detected once. Sequencing used PBMCs, obtained after 12 months of ibrutinib treatment. These receptors all come from a human donor with chronic lymphocytic leukemia.

The J gene is TRBJ2-7, the V gene TRBV25-1; D is ambiguous. V gave up 7 bases and J gave up 3 bases, with 7 bases separating them. The germline gives CDR1 MGHDK, CDR2 SYGVNS. The CDR3 length is 11 residues. CDR3 region: CASTDFYEQYF. For the CDR3, the DNA is TGTGCCAGCACTGACTTCTACGAGCAGTACTTC.

V gene TRBV4-2 combines with J gene TRBJ2-7; TRBD1 or TRBD2 may be the D gene (5 bases each). V lost 2 bases, J lost 2 bases, and 13 bases lay in between. Looked up from germline, CDR1 is LGHNA and CDR2 is YNFKEQ. This CDR3 has 15 amino acids. The CDR3 nucleotides read TGTGCCAGCAGCCAATTGGGGGACCGTACCTACGAGCAGTACTTC. It encodes CASSQLGDRTYEQYF.

This sequence joins TRBV7-2 and TRBJ2-3, with TRBD2 identical over 7 bases. Germline-derived CDR1 and CDR2 are SGHTA and FQGNSA. CDR3 size: 15 residues. With 8 bases clipped from V and 5 bases from J, the junction kept 13 bases outside the gene matches. The CDR3 reads CASSGGRAAGDTQYF. CDR3 nucleotide sequence: TGTGCCAGCTCCGGGGGGAGGGCCGCGGGAGATACGCAGTATTTT.

The gene calls are TRBV6-1 and TRBJ1-2, with no clear D. The ends were cut back, 6 bases at V and 4 bases at J, with 15 bases in the middle. The V gene's germline CDR1 is MNHNS and CDR2 SASEGT. CDR3 length equals 14 residues. This CDR3 is CASSPEPDPYGYTF. DNA of the CDR3: TGTGCCAGCAGCCCCGAGCCCGACCCCTATGGCTACACCTTC.

This clone showed up just a few times. The V call is TRBV5-1, the J call TRBJ2-2; 9 positions agree with TRBD2. Germline assignment: CDR1 SGHRS and CDR2 YFSETQ. J lost 2 bases, V lost 0 bases, and 14 bases had no gene match. The CDR3 contains 20 residues. CDR3 sequence (DNA): TGCGCCAGCAGCTTGGCCCCGGGACTAGCCCCAACACCAAACACCGGGGAGCTGTTTTTT. Translating gives CASSLAPGLAPTPNTGELFF.

This sequence joins TRBV18 and TRBJ2-5; no clear D gene. The CDR3 is made up of 12 amino acids. V shed 5 bases and J shed 3 bases, with 7 bases lying between them. Germline CDR1 and CDR2: KGHSH and LQKENI. The CDR3 reads CASSGHKETQYF. DNA for the CDR3: TGTGCCAGCTCAGGTCATAAAGAGACCCAGTACTTC. The full variable domain, with the rest looked up from reference TRBV18 and TRBJ2-5, is NAGVMQNPRHLVRRRGQEARLRCSPMKGHSHVYWYRQLPEEGLKFMVYLQKENIIDESGMPKERFSAEFPKEGPSILRIQQVVRGDSAAYFCASSGHKETQYFGPGTRLLVL.

With respect to this clone: Other DNA sequences from this sample encode an identical CDR3 as well. The chain uses TRBV30 and TRBJ1-5, with D maybe TRBD1 (6 bases). CDR3 length: 13 amino acids. V lost 3 bases and J 3 bases, leaving 9 bases between the germline ends. Per germline, CDR1 GTSNPN and CDR2 SVGIG (reference sequence). The chain's CDR3 is CAWSRQDNQPQHF. The CDR3 DNA sequence: TGTGCCTGGAGCCGACAGGACAATCAGCCCCAGCATTTT.

The CDR3 bases are TGTGCCAGCAGCCGACGCGGGGATGGGGGCACTGAAGCTTTCTTT. Translated: CASSRRGDGGTEAFF. The V gene is TRBV5-5, the J gene TRBJ1-1; D perhaps matches TRBD1 (5 bases). CDR3 length: 15 amino acids. V lost 4 bases, J lost 4 bases, and 17 bases lay in between. CDR1 SGHKS and CDR2 YYEKEE come from the germline V gene (reference sequence).